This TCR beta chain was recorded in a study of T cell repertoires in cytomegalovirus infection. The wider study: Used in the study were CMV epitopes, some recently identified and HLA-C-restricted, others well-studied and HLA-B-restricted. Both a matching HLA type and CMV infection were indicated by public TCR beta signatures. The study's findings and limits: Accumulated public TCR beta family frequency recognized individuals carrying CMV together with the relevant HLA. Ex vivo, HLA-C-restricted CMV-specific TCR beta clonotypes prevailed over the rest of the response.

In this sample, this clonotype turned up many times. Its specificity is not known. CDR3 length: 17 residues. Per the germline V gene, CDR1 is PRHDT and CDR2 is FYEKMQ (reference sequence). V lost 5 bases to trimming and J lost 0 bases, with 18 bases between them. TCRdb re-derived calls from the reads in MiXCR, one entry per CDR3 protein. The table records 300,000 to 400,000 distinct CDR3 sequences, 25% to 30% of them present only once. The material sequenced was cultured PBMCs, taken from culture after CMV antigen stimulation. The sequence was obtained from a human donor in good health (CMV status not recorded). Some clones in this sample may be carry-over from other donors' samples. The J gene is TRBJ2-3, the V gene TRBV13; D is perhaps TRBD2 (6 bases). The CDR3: CASSPQYSGTSTDTQYF. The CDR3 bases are TGTGCCAGCAGCCCCCAATATTCGGGGACTAGCACAGATACGCAGTATTTT.